The source of this T cell receptor beta chain is a study of human T cells and chemical hapten exposure. The sample's time point: healthy volunteer bleed at 2 weeks. RNA extraction used unfractionated whole blood as the source of total RNA. Attachment of unique molecular identifiers to individual cDNA molecules was performed in the library. One entry per CDR3 protein, called by TCRdb with MiXCR from the RACE reads. The table lists some 93,000 distinct CDR3 sequences, approximately 10% of them singletons. This CDR3 is built from 15 residues. Germline values: CDR1 LNHDA, CDR2 SQIVND (reference sequence). V lost 4 bases to trimming and J lost 1 base, with 11 bases between them.

The sample taken for sequencing was whole blood. This chain uses TRBV19 with TRBJ1-3, with unresolved D. The sequence was obtained from a female donor in good health. Some clones in this sample may be carry-over from other donors' samples. DNA for the CDR3: TGTGCCAGTAGTAGCCAGCATCCTTCTGGAAACACCATATATTTT. Protein sequence: CASSSQHPSGNTIYF.